This T cell receptor beta chain was found in a study of blood T cell repertoires in COVID-19. Study background: Samples representing acute and convalescent COVID-19 were sourced from the United States, Italy and Spain. The analysed material was cDNA or gDNA that came from T cells, B-cell-depleted T cells, or PBMCs.

As processed by the authors: Researchers report that nucleated cell counts were estimated from reference gene primer amplification. Generated by immunoSEQ multiplex PCR, the TCRdb table keeps only in-frame clones and is missing some. V and J calls and clone size follow that table, whereas D and trimming were derived from the DNA. The sample consists of approximately 69,000 clones, 70% to 75% of them appearing once. Germline CDR1 and CDR2: MGHDK and SYGVNS. The CDR3 loop spans 14 amino acids. V gave up 7 bases and J gave up 3 bases; unmatched junction bases: 6. Sequencing used peripheral blood. The source of this sequence is a man in his sixties with acute or convalescent COVID-19. This chain joins TRBV25-1 and TRBJ2-5; 9 bases are a match to TRBD2. CDR3: CASTKSGGKETQYF. The CDR3 DNA follows: TGTGCCAGCACTAAAAGCGGGGGGAAAGAGACCCAGTACTTC.